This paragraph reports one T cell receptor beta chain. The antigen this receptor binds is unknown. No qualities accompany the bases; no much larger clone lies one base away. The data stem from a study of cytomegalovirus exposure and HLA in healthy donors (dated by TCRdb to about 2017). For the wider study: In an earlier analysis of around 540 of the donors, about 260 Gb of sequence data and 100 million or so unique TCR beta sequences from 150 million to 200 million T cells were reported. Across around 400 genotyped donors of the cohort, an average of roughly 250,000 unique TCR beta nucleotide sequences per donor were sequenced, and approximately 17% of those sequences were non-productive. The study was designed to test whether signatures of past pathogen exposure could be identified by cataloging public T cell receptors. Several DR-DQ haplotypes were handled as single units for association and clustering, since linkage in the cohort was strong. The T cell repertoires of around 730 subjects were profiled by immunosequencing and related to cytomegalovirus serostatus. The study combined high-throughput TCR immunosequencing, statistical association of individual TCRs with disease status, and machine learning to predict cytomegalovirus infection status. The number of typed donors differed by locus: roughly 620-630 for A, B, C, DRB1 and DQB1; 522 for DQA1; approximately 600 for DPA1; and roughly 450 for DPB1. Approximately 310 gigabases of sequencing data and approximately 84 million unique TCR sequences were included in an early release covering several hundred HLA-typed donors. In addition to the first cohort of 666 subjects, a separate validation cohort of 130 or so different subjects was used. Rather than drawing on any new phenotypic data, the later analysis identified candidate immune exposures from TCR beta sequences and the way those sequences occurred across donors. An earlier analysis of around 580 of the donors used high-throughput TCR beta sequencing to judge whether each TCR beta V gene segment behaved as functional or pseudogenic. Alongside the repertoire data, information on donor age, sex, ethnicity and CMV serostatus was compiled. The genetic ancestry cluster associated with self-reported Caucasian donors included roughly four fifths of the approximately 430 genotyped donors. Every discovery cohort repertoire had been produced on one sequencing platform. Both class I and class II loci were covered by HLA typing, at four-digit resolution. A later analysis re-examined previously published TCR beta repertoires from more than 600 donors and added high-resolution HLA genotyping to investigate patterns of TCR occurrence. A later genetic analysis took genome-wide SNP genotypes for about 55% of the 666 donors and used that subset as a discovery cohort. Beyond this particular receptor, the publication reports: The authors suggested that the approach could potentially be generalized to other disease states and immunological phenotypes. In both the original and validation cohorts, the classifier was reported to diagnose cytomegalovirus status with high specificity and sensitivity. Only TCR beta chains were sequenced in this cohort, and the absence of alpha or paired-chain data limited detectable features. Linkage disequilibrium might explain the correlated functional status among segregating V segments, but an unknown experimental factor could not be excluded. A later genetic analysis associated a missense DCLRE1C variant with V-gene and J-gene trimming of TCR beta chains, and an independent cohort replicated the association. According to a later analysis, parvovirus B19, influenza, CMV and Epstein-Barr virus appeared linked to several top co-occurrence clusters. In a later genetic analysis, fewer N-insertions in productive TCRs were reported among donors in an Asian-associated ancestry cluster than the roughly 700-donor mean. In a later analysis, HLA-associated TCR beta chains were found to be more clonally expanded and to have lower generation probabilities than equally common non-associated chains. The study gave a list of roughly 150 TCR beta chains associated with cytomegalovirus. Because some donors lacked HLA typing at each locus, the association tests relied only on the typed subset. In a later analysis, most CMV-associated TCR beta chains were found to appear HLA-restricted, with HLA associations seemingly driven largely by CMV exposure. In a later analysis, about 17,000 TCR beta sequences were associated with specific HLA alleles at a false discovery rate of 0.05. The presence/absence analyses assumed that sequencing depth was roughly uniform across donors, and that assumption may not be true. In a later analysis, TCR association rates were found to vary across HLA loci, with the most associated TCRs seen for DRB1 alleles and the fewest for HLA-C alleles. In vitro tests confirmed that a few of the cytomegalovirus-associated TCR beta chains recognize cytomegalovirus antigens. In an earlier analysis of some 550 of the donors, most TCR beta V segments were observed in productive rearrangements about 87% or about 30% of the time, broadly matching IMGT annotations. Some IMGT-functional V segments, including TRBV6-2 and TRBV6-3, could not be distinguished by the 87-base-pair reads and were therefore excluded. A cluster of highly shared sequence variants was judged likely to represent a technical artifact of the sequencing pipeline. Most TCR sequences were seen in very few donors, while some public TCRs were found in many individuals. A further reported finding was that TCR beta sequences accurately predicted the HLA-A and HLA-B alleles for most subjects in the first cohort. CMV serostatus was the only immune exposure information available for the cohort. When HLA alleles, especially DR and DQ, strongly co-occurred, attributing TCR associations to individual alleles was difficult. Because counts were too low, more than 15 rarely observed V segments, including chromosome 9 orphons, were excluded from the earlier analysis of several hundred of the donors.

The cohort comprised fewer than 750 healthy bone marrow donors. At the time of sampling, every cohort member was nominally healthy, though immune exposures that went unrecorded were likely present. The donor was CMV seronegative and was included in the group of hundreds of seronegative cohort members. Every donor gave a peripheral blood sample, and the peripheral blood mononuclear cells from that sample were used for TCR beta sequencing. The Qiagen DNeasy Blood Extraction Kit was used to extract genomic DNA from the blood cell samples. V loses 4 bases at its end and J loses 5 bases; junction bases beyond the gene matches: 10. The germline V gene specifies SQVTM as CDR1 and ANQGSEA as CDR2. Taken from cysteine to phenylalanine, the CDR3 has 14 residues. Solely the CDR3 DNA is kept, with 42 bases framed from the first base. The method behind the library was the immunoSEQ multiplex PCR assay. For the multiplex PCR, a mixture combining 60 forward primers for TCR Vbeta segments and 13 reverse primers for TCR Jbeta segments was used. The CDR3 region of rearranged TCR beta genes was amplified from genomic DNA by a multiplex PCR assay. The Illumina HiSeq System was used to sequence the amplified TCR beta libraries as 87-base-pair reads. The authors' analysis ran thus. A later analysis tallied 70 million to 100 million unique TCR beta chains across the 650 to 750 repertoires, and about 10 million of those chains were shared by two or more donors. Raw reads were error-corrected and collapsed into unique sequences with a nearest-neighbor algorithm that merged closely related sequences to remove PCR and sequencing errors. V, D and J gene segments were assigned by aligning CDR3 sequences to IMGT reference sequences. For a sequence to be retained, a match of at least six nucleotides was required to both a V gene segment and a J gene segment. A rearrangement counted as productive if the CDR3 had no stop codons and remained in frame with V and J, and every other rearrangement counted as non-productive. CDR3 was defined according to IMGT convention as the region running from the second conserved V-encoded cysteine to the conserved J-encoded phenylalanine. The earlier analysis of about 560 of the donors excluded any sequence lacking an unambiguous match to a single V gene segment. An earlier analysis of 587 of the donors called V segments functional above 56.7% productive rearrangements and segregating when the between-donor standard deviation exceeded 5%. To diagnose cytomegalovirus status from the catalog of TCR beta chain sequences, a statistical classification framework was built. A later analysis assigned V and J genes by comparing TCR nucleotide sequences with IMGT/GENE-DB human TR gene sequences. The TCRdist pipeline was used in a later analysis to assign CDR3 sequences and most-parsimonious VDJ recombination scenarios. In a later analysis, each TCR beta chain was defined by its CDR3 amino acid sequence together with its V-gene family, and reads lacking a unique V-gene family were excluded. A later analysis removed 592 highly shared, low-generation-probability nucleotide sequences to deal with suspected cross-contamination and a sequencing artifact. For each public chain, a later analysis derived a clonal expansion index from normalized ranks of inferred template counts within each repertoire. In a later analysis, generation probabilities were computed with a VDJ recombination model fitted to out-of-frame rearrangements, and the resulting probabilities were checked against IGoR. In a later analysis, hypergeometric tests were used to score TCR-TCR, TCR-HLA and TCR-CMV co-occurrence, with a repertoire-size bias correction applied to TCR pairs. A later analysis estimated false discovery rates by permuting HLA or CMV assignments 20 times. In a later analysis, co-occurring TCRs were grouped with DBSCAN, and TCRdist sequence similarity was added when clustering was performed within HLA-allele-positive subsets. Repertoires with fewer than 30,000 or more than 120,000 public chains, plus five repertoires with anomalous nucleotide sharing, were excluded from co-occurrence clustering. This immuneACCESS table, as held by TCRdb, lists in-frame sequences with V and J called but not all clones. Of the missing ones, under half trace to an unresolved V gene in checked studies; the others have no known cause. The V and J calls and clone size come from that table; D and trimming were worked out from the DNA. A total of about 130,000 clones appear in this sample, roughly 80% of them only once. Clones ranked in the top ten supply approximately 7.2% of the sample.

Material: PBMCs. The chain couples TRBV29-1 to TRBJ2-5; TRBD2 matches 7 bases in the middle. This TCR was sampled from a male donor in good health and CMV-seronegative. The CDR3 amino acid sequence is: CSVALAGVGETQYF. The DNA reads TGCAGCGTTGCCCTGGCGGGAGTAGGGGAGACCCAGTACTTC.